The rows below give T cell receptor beta chains drawn from one sample of a study of blood T cell repertoires in COVID-19. Clones were read by immunoSEQ multiplex PCR, and TCRdb kept only the in-frame ones, dropping some. The sample consists of about 88,000 clones, roughly 84% of them appearing once. The sequencing input was peripheral blood. Receptors originate from a woman aged 70 to 79 with acute or convalescent COVID-19. Each CDR3 is given with its conserved first and last residue. The order of the fields is V gene, D gene, clone size, J gene, CDR3 protein, CDR3 DNA. A D gene is named only where the DNA matches it firmly. Expanded clones are given a class, and other clones once, few, many or no size at all.

TRBV5-1	TRBD1	.	TRBJ2-1	CASSLLTGHNEQFF	TGCGCCAGCAGCCTTTTGACAGGGCATAATGAGCAGTTCTTC
TRBV19	TRBD1	.	TRBJ2-1	CASSIGQGPNEQFF	TGTGCCAGTAGCATTGGACAGGGGCCTAATGAGCAGTTCTTC
TRBV6-2/TRBV6-3	TRBD2	.	TRBJ2-3	CASSWGLAGDTQYF	TGTGCCAGCAGTTGGGGACTAGCTGGTGATACGCAGTATTTT
TRBV5-1	TRBD2	.	TRBJ2-5	CASSLFRPGTRTIETQYF	TGCGCCAGCAGCTTGTTTAGGCCCGGGACTAGGACCATTGAGACCCAGTACTTC
TRBV5-4	.	once	TRBJ2-1	CASSSPDSQGYEQFF	TGTGCCAGCAGCTCTCCGGACTCGCAAGGATATGAGCAGTTCTTC
TRBV19	.	.	TRBJ2-1	CASSIAPTSDYEQFF	TGTGCCAGTAGTATAGCCCCGACTAGTGATTATGAGCAGTTCTTC
TRBV14	.	.	TRBJ2-1	CASLNGFYYNEQFF	TGTGCCAGCCTCAACGGGTTTTACTACAATGAGCAGTTCTTC
TRBV3-1/TRBV3-2	.	once	TRBJ2-2	CASSQAVPGELFF	TGTGCCAGCAGCCAAGCAGTCCCCGGGGAGCTGTTTTTT
TRBV11-3	TRBD1	.	TRBJ1-1	CASSLEDRQSLNTEAFF	TGTGCCAGCAGCTTAGAGGACAGGCAGAGCCTGAACACTGAAGCTTTCTTT
TRBV6-5	.	few	TRBJ1-1	CASNSRVQNTEAFF	TGTGCCAGCAATTCGCGGGTCCAGAACACTGAAGCTTTCTTT
TRBV3-1/TRBV3-2	TRBD2	.	TRBJ2-1	CASSQVQAGGPREQFF	TGTGCCAGCAGCCAAGTGCAAGCGGGGGGGCCCCGGGAGCAGTTCTTC
TRBV6-5	.	.	TRBJ1-6	CASSYSISGNSPLHF	TGTGCCAGCAGTTACTCGATTTCAGGGAATTCACCCCTCCACTTT
TRBV5-1	TRBD2	.	TRBJ2-1	CASSLVLAGVDNEQFF	TGCGCCAGCAGCTTGGTACTAGCGGGAGTTGACAATGAGCAGTTCTTC
TRBV12-3/TRBV12-4	.	.	TRBJ1-2	CASRQGYYGYTF	TGTGCCAGCAGGCAGGGCTATTATGGCTACACCTTC
TRBV5-1	TRBD1	.	TRBJ2-3	CASSFESRRQGTTDTQYF	TGCGCCAGCAGCTTTGAAAGCCGCAGACAGGGGACGACAGATACGCAGTATTTT
TRBV19	.	.	TRBJ1-6	CASSPGGYNSPLHF	TGTGCCAGTAGTCCGGGGGGGTATAATTCACCCCTCCACTTT
TRBV6-2/TRBV6-3	.	.	TRBJ2-6	CASSFGGSGANVLTF	TGTGCCAGCAGCTTTGGGGGGAGCGGGGCCAACGTCCTGACTTTC
TRBV28	TRBD1	.	TRBJ1-2	CASSLPGQGGYGYTF	TGTGCCAGCAGTTTACCGGGACAGGGTGGCTATGGCTACACCTTC
TRBV24-1	TRBD2	.	TRBJ2-1	CATSDFTTSGSYEQFF	TGTGCCACCAGTGATTTTACCACTAGCGGGAGCTATGAGCAGTTCTTC
TRBV28	TRBD1	.	TRBJ1-2	CASSEEDRVYGYTF	TGTGCCAGCAGTGAGGAGGACAGGGTATATGGCTACACCTTC
TRBV19	TRBD1	.	TRBJ1-2	CASRRPGQALANYGYTF	TGTGCCAGTAGGAGACCGGGACAGGCCCTAGCTAACTATGGCTACACCTTC
TRBV28	.	.	TRBJ1-2	CASSLGRDYGYTF	TGTGCCAGCAGTTTAGGGCGGGACTATGGCTACACCTTC
TRBV15	.	few	TRBJ2-3	CATSRVRVDTQYF	TGTGCCACCAGCAGAGTGCGGGTAGATACGCAGTATTTT
TRBV5-1	.	.	TRBJ1-3	CASSLDSGGSFSGNTIYF	TGCGCCAGCAGCTTGGATAGTGGGGGCTCCTTTTCTGGAAACACCATATATTTT
TRBV6-1	TRBD2	once	TRBJ2-3	CASSDPSGAGTDTQYF	TGTGCCAGCAGTGACCCTAGCGGGGCGGGCACAGATACGCAGTATTTT
TRBV11-3	.	.	TRBJ2-3	CASSLTPTGGTDTQYF	TGTGCCAGCAGCTTGACGCCAACGGGAGGCACAGATACGCAGTATTTT
TRBV19	TRBD1	.	TRBJ1-4	CARPRQGGGEKLFF	TGTGCCCGCCCCCGACAGGGGGGCGGTGAAAAACTGTTTTTT
TRBV28	TRBD1	few	TRBJ1-5	CASRSGTVHQPQHF	TGTGCCAGCAGGTCCGGGACAGTCCATCAGCCCCAGCATTTT
TRBV7-6	.	.	TRBJ1-1	CASSLAPSGDTEAFF	TGTGCCAGCAGCTTAGCGCCTTCCGGGGACACTGAAGCTTTCTTT
TRBV14	TRBD2	.	TRBJ2-3	CASSQDRLAGGLDTQYF	TGTGCCAGCAGCCAAGATCGGCTAGCGGGGGGTCTAGATACGCAGTATTTT
TRBV21-1	.	few	TRBJ1-5	CASSKGAGVMGYSNQPQHF	TGTGCCAGCAGCAAAGGGGCAGGGGTGATGGGATATAGCAATCAGCCCCAGCATTTT
TRBV18	.	.	TRBJ2-1	CASSQEAGAPPYNEQFF	TGTGCCAGCTCACAAGAAGCAGGGGCCCCCCCTTACAATGAGCAGTTCTTC
TRBV24-1	TRBD2	.	TRBJ2-5	CATSERGGRETQYF	TGTGCCACCAGTGAGCGGGGGGGCCGGGAGACCCAGTACTTC
TRBV19	.	.	TRBJ2-6	CASSRGPQVVAGANVLTF	TGTGCCAGTAGTAGGGGCCCGCAGGTGGTGGCTGGGGCCAACGTCCTGACTTTC
TRBV24-1	TRBD1	few	TRBJ1-2	CATSDTLGQGFYGYTF	TGTGCCACCAGTGATACCCTGGGACAGGGTTTCTATGGCTACACCTTC
TRBV10-3	.	.	TRBJ1-1	CALRVRGESGGLGAFF	TGTGCCCTCCGTGTTCGGGGGGAGTCGGGGGGGCTTGGAGCTTTCTTT
TRBV7-8	TRBD1	.	TRBJ1-4	CASSRPGTVIQSATNEKLFF	TGTGCCAGCAGCAGGCCCGGGACAGTCATTCAGTCTGCAACTAATGAAAAACTGTTTTTT
TRBV7-9	TRBD1	.	TRBJ1-2	CASSFLGQGAKGYTF	TGTGCCAGCAGCTTCTTGGGGCAGGGGGCAAAGGGCTACACCTTC
TRBV2	TRBD2	.	TRBJ2-3	CASSRLAGVGDTQYF	TGTGCCAGCAGTAGACTAGCGGGGGTGGGAGATACGCAGTATTTT
TRBV7-9	.	.	TRBJ1-2	CASSPSRAGGDYGYTF	TGTGCCAGCAGCCCATCCCGGGCTGGGGGGGACTATGGCTACACCTTC
TRBV10-1	.	.	TRBJ2-3	CASSPGGTDTQYF	TGCGCCAGCAGTCCGGGGGGCACAGATACGCAGTATTTT
TRBV20-1	.	once	TRBJ1-2	CSASSRGGIHGYTF	TGCAGTGCTAGTTCGCGGGGGGGAATTCATGGCTACACCTTC
TRBV24-1	TRBD1	.	TRBJ2-1	CATSPGQGANNEQFF	TGTGCCACCAGTCCTGGACAGGGGGCCAACAATGAGCAGTTCTTC
TRBV6-2/TRBV6-3	TRBD2	.	TRBJ2-3	CASSLLAGGTDTQYF	TGTGCCAGCAGTCTACTAGCGGGGGGGACAGATACGCAGTATTTT
TRBV10-3	.	.	TRBJ2-5	CAISQGLETQYF	TGTGCCATCAGTCAGGGGTTGGAGACCCAGTACTTC
TRBV19	.	many	TRBJ1-5	CASTLGRPGSNQPQHF	TGTGCCAGTACCCTCGGGAGGCCTGGCAGCAATCAGCCCCAGCATTTT
TRBV5-8	TRBD1	.	TRBJ1-3	CASSSYRGRLSGNTIYF	TGTGCCAGCAGCAGTTACAGGGGGCGCCTTTCTGGAAACACCATATATTTT
TRBV5-4	.	.	TRBJ1-2	CASSLSQGNYGYTF	TGTGCCAGCAGCTTGTCCCAGGGGAACTATGGCTACACCTTC
TRBV6-5	TRBD1	once	TRBJ1-1	CASTDRGNTEAFF	TGTGCCAGCACGGACAGGGGGAACACTGAAGCTTTCTTT
TRBV2	.	.	TRBJ2-1	CASTNTGAGGGLSYNEQFF	TGTGCCAGCACCAACACGGGGGCCGGCGGGGGACTTTCCTACAATGAGCAGTTCTTC
TRBV6-5	.	.	TRBJ2-3	CASRRSDTQYF	TGTGCCAGCAGGCGGTCAGATACGCAGTATTTT
TRBV19	.	.	TRBJ2-3	CASSIVYRDGRADTQYF	TGTGCCAGTAGTATCGTATACAGGGACGGACGAGCAGATACGCAGTATTTT
TRBV19	TRBD1	few	TRBJ1-3	CASKTQGTSGNTIYF	TGTGCCAGTAAGACACAGGGGACCTCTGGAAACACCATATATTTT